Listed below are T cell receptor beta chains from one sample, sequenced in a study of T cell changes during pregnancy in multiple sclerosis. Sequencing used immunoSEQ multiplex PCR; TCRdb keeps in-frame clones, though not all of them. Among tens of thousands of clones, about 90% were seen once, and the ten largest hold less than 3.5%. The specimen comprised peripheral blood, sampled in the third trimester of pregnancy. All receptors come from a female donor in good health, enrolled as a control in a pregnancy study. The CDR3 runs from the conserved cysteine through the conserved F or W. D genes are given only for firm matches. The size entry is marked missing in some rows and otherwise reads once, few, many or a size class.

j_gene: TRBJ2-7
abundance: -
d_gene: TRBD1
v_gene: TRBV29-1
CDR3aa: CSVGTGQGVYEQYF
CDR3nt: TGCAGCGTTGGAACGGGACAGGGGGTCTACGAGCAGTACTTC

j_gene: TRBJ2-7
abundance: once
d_gene: -
v_gene: TRBV7-2
CDR3aa: CASSPAYEQYF
CDR3nt: TGTGCCAGCAGCCCCGCCTACGAGCAGTACTTC

j_gene: TRBJ2-3
abundance: -
d_gene: TRBD2
v_gene: TRBV7-6
CDR3aa: CAGSFGAGGRSDTQYF
CDR3nt: TGTGCCGGCAGCTTCGGAGCGGGGGGGCGATCAGATACGCAGTATTTT

j_gene: TRBJ2-5
abundance: -
d_gene: TRBD2
v_gene: TRBV5-6
CDR3aa: CASSSTGLAGGPEETQYF
CDR3nt: TGTGCCAGCAGCTCTACAGGACTAGCGGGAGGGCCCGAAGAGACCCAGTACTTC

j_gene: TRBJ2-3
abundance: once
d_gene: TRBD2
v_gene: TRBV13
CDR3aa: CAGSLPGLAGEENTQYF
CDR3nt: TGTGCCGGCAGCTTACCCGGACTAGCGGGAGAGGAAAATACGCAGTATTTT

j_gene: TRBJ2-7
abundance: -
d_gene: -
v_gene: TRBV2
CDR3aa: CASSSGRGVYEQYF
CDR3nt: TGTGCCAGCTCATCTGGGCGGGGTGTGTACGAGCAGTACTTC

j_gene: TRBJ2-3
abundance: -
d_gene: -
v_gene: TRBV7-3
CDR3aa: CASSLGGGFYQFTDTQYF
CDR3nt: TGTGCCAGCAGCCTAGGGGGGGGGTTTTACCAATTCACAGATACGCAGTATTTT

j_gene: TRBJ2-1
abundance: -
d_gene: TRBD2
v_gene: TRBV5-1
CDR3aa: CASSFGTSGNNEQFF
CDR3nt: TGCGCCAGCAGCTTCGGGACTAGCGGCAACAATGAGCAGTTCTTC

j_gene: TRBJ2-7
abundance: -
d_gene: -
v_gene: TRBV7-8
CDR3aa: CASSPPGPISYEQYF
CDR3nt: TGTGCCAGCAGCCCCCCAGGGCCAATCTCCTACGAGCAGTACTTC

j_gene: TRBJ1-4
abundance: -
d_gene: TRBD1
v_gene: TRBV15
CDR3aa: CATSSDRGGEKLFF
CDR3nt: TGTGCCACCAGCAGCGACAGGGGCGGTGAAAAACTGTTTTTT

j_gene: TRBJ1-2
abundance: -
d_gene: -
v_gene: TRBV13
CDR3aa: CASSWGGGESDYGYTF
CDR3nt: TGTGCCAGCAGCTGGGGGGGCGGGGAGTCCGACTATGGCTACACCTTC

j_gene: TRBJ1-1
abundance: -
d_gene: -
v_gene: TRBV30
CDR3aa: CAWTPGTQGTEAFF
CDR3nt: TGTGCCTGGACCCCCGGGACTCAGGGCACTGAAGCTTTCTTT

j_gene: TRBJ1-5
abundance: -
d_gene: -
v_gene: TRBV18
CDR3aa: CASSGLEGLRGQPQHF
CDR3nt: TGTGCCAGCTCAGGTTTGGAGGGGCTGAGAGGTCAGCCCCAGCATTTT

j_gene: TRBJ2-2
abundance: -
d_gene: -
v_gene: TRBV4-3
CDR3aa: CASSQRQGGTGELFF
CDR3nt: TGCGCCAGCAGCCAGCGCCAGGGCGGCACCGGGGAGCTGTTTTTT

j_gene: TRBJ1-1
abundance: once
d_gene: -
v_gene: TRBV6-6
CDR3aa: CASSYSIAGVHTEAFF
CDR3nt: TGTGCCAGCAGTTACTCGATAGCAGGGGTGCATACTGAAGCTTTCTTT

j_gene: TRBJ1-2
abundance: -
d_gene: TRBD1
v_gene: TRBV5-4
CDR3aa: CASSLGTGSIF
CDR3nt: TGTGCCAGCAGCTTGGGGACAGGGAGTATCTTC

j_gene: TRBJ2-1
abundance: -
d_gene: -
v_gene: TRBV11-2
CDR3aa: CASSFRQQVNEQFF
CDR3nt: TGTGCCAGCAGCTTCAGGCAGCAAGTGAATGAGCAGTTCTTC